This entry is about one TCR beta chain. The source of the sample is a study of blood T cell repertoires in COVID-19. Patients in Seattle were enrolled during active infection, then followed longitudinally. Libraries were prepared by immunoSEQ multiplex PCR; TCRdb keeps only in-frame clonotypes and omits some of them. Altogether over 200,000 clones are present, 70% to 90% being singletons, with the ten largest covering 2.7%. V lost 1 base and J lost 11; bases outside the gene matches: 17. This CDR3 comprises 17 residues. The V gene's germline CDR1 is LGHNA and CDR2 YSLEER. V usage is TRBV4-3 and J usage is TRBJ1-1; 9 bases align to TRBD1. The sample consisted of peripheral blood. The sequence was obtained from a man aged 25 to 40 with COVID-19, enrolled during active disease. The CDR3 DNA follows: TGCGCCAGCAGCCAAGGTATCGGACAGGGGCGTGCCCTTGGGGCTTTCTTT. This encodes CASSQGIGQGRALGAFF.